The 22 T cell receptor beta chains below all came from one sample that was sequenced in a study of regulatory T cells in long-lasting Graves disease. Time point defined: newly diagnosed GD, antithyroid drugs for less than 3 months. Extracted RNA from PBMCs served as the source of the TCR library. According to the study, TCR beta libraries were built with iRepertoire HTBI primers and CDR3-region Arm-PCR. TCRdb re-called the multiplex PCR reads through MiXCR, storing one row per CDR3 protein. This table has roughly 440,000 distinct CDR3 sequences, about 17% appearing once. These records were also assigned to another study, of T cells in Graves' hyperthyroidism and ophthalmopathy.

The sequences come from peripheral blood mononuclear cells (PBMCs), collected at new diagnosis, from a patient treated with antithyroid drugs. The receptors come from a woman aged 18-29 years with Graves disease.

In this sample, this clonotype turned up many times. The chain carries TRBV5-1 and TRBJ2-7; TRBD2 matches at 11 bases. J gave up 0 bases and V 3 bases, and 2 bases lay outside the gene matches. This CDR3 comprises 15 residues. CDR1 and CDR2 (germline): SGHRS, YFSETQ. Here the CDR3 reads CASSSGLAASYEQYF. The DNA for the CDR3 is TGCGCCAGCAGCTCGGGACTAGCGGCCTCCTACGAGCAGTACTTC.

This chain links TRBV29-1 with TRBJ2-7; TRBD2 might be the D (6 bases). Germline assignment: CDR1 SQVTM and CDR2 ANQGSEA. V was shortened by 1 base and J by 3 bases, with 16 bases between the two germline ends. The CDR3 runs 15 residues. The CDR3 sequence: CSVEGSGVDLYEQYF. The CDR3 region has the DNA TGCAGCGTTGAAGGGTCGGGGGTAGATCTCTACGAGCAGTACTTC.

As to this clonotype: A read error may account for a junction end that differs from germline. V usage is TRBV5-5 and J usage is TRBJ1-6, with 10 nucleotides matching TRBD1. Looked up from germline, CDR1 is SGHKS and CDR2 is YYEKEE (reference sequence). CDR3 length equals 17 residues. This chain's CDR3 is CASSSWTGGLYNSPLHF. The CDR3 DNA reads TGCGCCAGCAGCTCATGGACAGGGGGTCTGTATAATTCACCCCTCCACTTT.

There are many counts of this clonotype. This rearrangement joins TRBV28 to TRBJ2-3; perhaps TRBD1 as D (5 bases). V shed 6 bases and J shed 8 bases, with 9 bases lying between them. Per germline, CDR1 MDHEN and CDR2 SYDVKM. This CDR3 is built from 11 residues. Here the CDR3 DNA reads TGTGCCAGCAGGGGTAGGGGTACGCAGTATTTT. It is translated as CASRGRGTQYF.

This clonotype was detected many times. V gene TRBV10-3 combines with J gene TRBJ2-2; D gene ambiguous. The CDR3 has 13 residues. Looked up from germline, CDR1 is ENHRY and CDR2 is SYGVKD. Trimming shortened V by 3 bases and J by 4 bases, and 6 bases separated the two germline ends. The CDR3 reads CAISDTGTGELFF. CDR3 DNA sequence: TGTGCCATCAGTGACACGGGCACCGGGGAGCTGTTTTTT.

This clonotype was recorded at least ten times. The chain is built from TRBV11-2 and TRBJ2-1; 7 positions agree with TRBD2. J was trimmed by 4 bases and V by 0 bases; bases with no gene match: 6. This CDR3 contains 16 residues. Germline V gene sequence: CDR1 SGHAT, CDR2 FQNNGV. The chain's CDR3 is CASSLDRGEAYNEQFF. The CDR3 bases are TGTGCCAGCAGCTTAGATCGGGGGGAGGCTTACAATGAGCAGTTCTTC.

Comments on this clonotype: With only one base between it and a far larger clone, this is likely a read error. The chain has TRBV7-2 and TRBJ2-5; 12 nucleotides agree with TRBD2. The J call may not be correct, given that the DNA end is closer to TRBJ2-1. The germline V gene has CDR1 SGHTA and CDR2 FQGNSA. The CDR3 is 15 amino acids. The CDR3: CASSPGLAGLYEQFF. CDR3 DNA: TGTGCCAGCAGCCCTGGACTAGCGGGATTGTACGAGCAGTTCTTC.

At least ten counts were recorded for this clonotype. The chain couples TRBV6-1 to TRBJ2-1, with 10 bases identical to TRBD2. The CDR3 is 18 residues long. The V gene end was trimmed by 7 bases and the J gene end by 1 base; junction bases not matched to a gene: 13. Germline lookup yields CDR1 MNHNS and CDR2 SASEGT. The CDR3 nucleotides read TGTGCCAGCACCCCCCTAGTGAGTAGCGGGAGGTCCTACAATGAGCAGTTCTTC. Translation: CASTPLVSSGRSYNEQFF.

This clonotype occurred many times. This chain joins TRBV12-3 or TRBV12-4 and TRBJ2-1; weak D call: TRBD2 (6 bases). The V gene lost 4 bases and the J gene lost 2 bases, with 12 bases spanning the gap. This CDR3 region has 15 residues. For the CDR3, the DNA is TGTGCCAGCAGTTACCTAGCGTTGGCCTACAATGAGCAGTTCTTC. Residues: CASSYLALAYNEQFF.

In this sample, this clonotype turned up a few times. The CDR3 is CASSLAGTLDYGYTF. The CDR3 DNA sequence: TGTGCCAGCAGCTTAGCAGGGACACTGGACTATGGCTACACCTTC. The rearrangement joins TRBV7-6 to TRBJ1-2; tentatively, D is TRBD1 (6 bases). Trimming removed 0 bases from V and 3 bases from J, with 11 bases in between. The germline CDR1 and CDR2 sequences are SGHVS and FNYEAQ. This CDR3 has 15 amino acids.

This clonotype came up a few times. The rearrangement links TRBV5-1 to TRBJ2-5, with D perhaps given as TRBD1 or TRBD2 (6 bases each). The germline V and J ends were trimmed by 0 bases and 8 bases, with 17 bases remaining between them. The CDR3 sequence is 15 residues long. The V gene's germline CDR1 is SGHRS and CDR2 YFSETQ. The CDR3 region has the DNA TGCGCCAGCAGCTTGGCCGTCGGGGGCGCTGAAACCCAGTACTTC. It codes for CASSLAVGGAETQYF.

This clonotype was recorded at least ten times. The chain couples TRBV28 to TRBJ1-2; D remains unclear. Germline loops: CDR1 MDHEN, CDR2 SYDVKM. The CDR3 is made up of 14 amino acids. V was clipped by 4 bases and J by 3 bases, with 12 bases between them. The chain's CDR3 is CASSYSALDYGYTF. CDR3 in DNA: TGTGCCAGCAGTTACAGTGCACTCGACTATGGCTACACCTTC.

Comment on this clonotype: A much larger clone differs from this one at a single base, so this may be a read error. Lacking the conserved final phenylalanine or tryptophan, this CDR3 likely reflects a read error. The chain links TRBV18 to TRBJ2-5, with 7 nucleotides matching TRBD2. Germline values: CDR1 KGHSH, CDR2 LQKENI. This CDR3 comprises 15 residues. The junction had 10 bases not matched to a gene; V was cut back by 3 bases and J by 6 bases. The CDR3 coding sequence is TGTGCCAGCTCACCTGACAGCGGGAACCCAAAGACCCAGTACCTC. It translates to CASSPDSGNPKTQYL.

This clonotype was recorded at least ten times. The chain carries TRBV2 and TRBJ2-2; D is possibly TRBD1 (6 bases). Trimming left V 6 bases short and J 6 bases short, with 20 bases between. The CDR3 loop spans 16 amino acids. CDR1 is SNHLY, CDR2 FYNNEI, per germline. The CDR3 DNA reads as TGTGCCAGCAGACTTCCAGGCAGGGGAGTTTCCGGGGAGCTGTTTTTT. This translates into CASRLPGRGVSGELFF.

This clonotype was found many times. V gene TRBV6-1 combines with J gene TRBJ1-1; D not certain. Trimming stripped 2 bases from V and 3 bases from J, with 7 bases between. The V gene's germline CDR1 is MNHNS and CDR2 SASEGT. The CDR3 has 13 amino acids. The CDR3 DNA follows: TGTGCCAGCAGTGAAAACAGAGACACTGAAGCTTTCTTT. This gives the protein CASSENRDTEAFF.

The table lists this clonotype with many counts. The chain couples TRBV18 to TRBJ1-1; a weak D match, TRBD1 (5 bases). Germline V gene sequence: CDR1 KGHSH, CDR2 LQKENI. The CDR3 loop spans 15 amino acids. V was pared by 5 bases and J by 2 bases, with 15 bases between. The CDR3 nucleotides read TGTGCCAGCTCAGATAATACGGGACCAAACACTGAAGCTTTCTTT. It codes for CASSDNTGPNTEAFF.

The gene calls are TRBV9 and TRBJ2-2; 7 bases line up with TRBD2. V lost 3 bases and J lost 0; bases outside the gene matches: 11. This CDR3 has 18 amino acids. Per germline, CDR1 SGDLS and CDR2 YYNGEE. The CDR3: CASSEGLGGGTNTGELFF. CDR3 coding DNA: TGTGCCAGCAGCGAGGGGCTGGGGGGGGGTACGAACACCGGGGAGCTGTTTTTT.

This clonotype was picked up a small number of times. This chain joins TRBV7-2 and TRBJ1-6; D is perhaps TRBD1 (6 bases). Germline CDR1 reads SGHTA; CDR2 reads FQGNSA. Trimming cost V 1 base and J 9 bases, with 10 bases left between them. This CDR3 contains 14 residues. The CDR3 sequence: CASSLVTGFSPLHF. In DNA form, the CDR3 reads TGTGCCAGCAGCTTAGTGACAGGTTTTTCACCCCTCCACTTT.

This clonotype was found a few times. This chain uses TRBV20-1 with TRBJ1-1, with TRBD1 as a possible D gene (5 bases). There are 15 residues in the CDR3. Germline values: CDR1 DFQATT, CDR2 SNEGSKA (reference sequence). V lost 0 bases, J lost 1 base, and 12 bases lay in between. The CDR3 bases are TGCAGTGCTAGAGATCTTGGCCAGGGGAACACTGAAGCTTTCTTT. This codes for CSARDLGQGNTEAFF.

This clonotype was counted many times. The V call is TRBV29-1, the J call TRBJ2-7, with 11 positions matching TRBD2. The germline gives CDR1 SQVTM, CDR2 ANQGSEA. The trim removed 4 bases at V and 2 bases at J, leaving 22 bases unmatched. The CDR3 contains 20 residues. CDR3 bases: TGCAGCGTTGGCCCCGAGACGCGCACACCAGGGACTAGCGGACCCTACGAGCAGTACTTC. This codes for CSVGPETRTPGTSGPYEQYF.

This clonotype has at least ten counts. The chain joins TRBV2 to TRBJ2-2; 8 bases match TRBD2. Germline-derived CDR1 and CDR2 are SNHLY and FYNNEI. The length of the CDR3 is 20 residues. With 7 bases clipped from V and 0 bases from J, the junction kept 19 bases outside the gene matches. CDR3 bases: TGTGCCAGCAACATGAACATAGCGGGGCGGGGTCGCGCGAACACCGGGGAGCTGTTTTTT. This codes for CASNMNIAGRGRANTGELFF.

This clonotype was observed at least ten times. V gene TRBV20-1 combines with J gene TRBJ1-2; 8 positions match TRBD1. CDR1 is DFQATT and CDR2 is SNEGSKA in the germline V gene (reference sequence). The V gene end was trimmed by 2 bases and the J gene end by 5 bases; junction bases not matched to a gene: 7. This CDR3 has 14 amino acids. In DNA, the CDR3 is TGCAGTGCTAGACCGGCACAGGGGGGTTATGGCTACACCTTC. Its protein product is CSARPAQGGYGYTF.